This paragraph reports one T cell receptor (beta chain). This specimen belongs to a study of T cell changes during pregnancy in multiple sclerosis. The table came from immunoSEQ multiplex PCR; TCRdb's copy has only in-frame clones and leaves some out. The profile shows about 42,000 clones, under 90% of them singletons. This CDR3 is built from 19 residues. Germline CDR1 is SNHLY and CDR2 is FYNNEI. V was clipped by 4 bases and J by 5 bases; unmatched bases: 21. This rearrangement joins TRBV2 to TRBJ2-3, with 7 positions matching TRBD1. The sample here was CD4+ T cells from peripheral blood mononuclear cells, taken before pregnancy. The TCR originated in a female donor with multiple sclerosis, enrolled in a pregnancy study. CDR3 residues: CASSALPSQWQGVRDTQYF. In DNA, the CDR3 is TGTGCCAGCAGTGCACTCCCATCCCAGTGGCAGGGGGTCAGAGATACGCAGTATTTT.